The clone carrying this T cell receptor (beta chain) was found many times. What it binds is not known. Ophthalmopathy in the patients scored at least 3 on Clinical Activity Score and at least 4 on NOSPECS grade, lasting under 3 months. The study based diagnoses on clinical symptoms, serum thyroxine and TRAb, thyroid ultrasound and orbital computed tomography. The data derive from a study of T cells in Graves' hyperthyroidism and ophthalmopathy. General study points: The model identified upcoming ophthalmopathy a median 6.5 months ahead of onset. Most thyroid clonotypes with frequency above 0.001 were detected in blood.

RNA transcripts served as the template for amplifying TCR beta CDR3 regions. HTBI primers drove first-round RT-PCR of the TCR CDR3. One entry per CDR3 protein results from TCRdb running MiXCR on the multiplex PCR reads. The sample shows hundreds of thousands of distinct CDR3 sequences, roughly 13% of them seen only once. V dropped 3 bases and J dropped 4 bases, with 6 bases sitting between them. This CDR3 is 12 amino acids long. The chain uses TRBV12-3 or TRBV12-4 and TRBJ1-2; unclear D gene. Sequenced: blood. This clonotype was obtained from a woman aged 40 to 49 with Graves' ophthalmopathy. CDR3 DNA sequence: TGTGCCAGCAGTTTGATGGGCTATGGCTACACCTTC. Its protein is CASSLMGYGYTF.